One sample yielded the 10 T cell receptor beta chains listed below, sequenced in a study of T cells in Graves' hyperthyroidism and ophthalmopathy. TCR beta CDR3 sequences were amplified from RNA transcripts. A first-round RT-PCR of the TCR CDR3 used the HTBI primer set. MiXCR was run by TCRdb on the multiplex PCR reads, yielding one entry per CDR3 protein. The sample holds about 350,000 distinct CDR3 sequences, 11% to 15% seen once. Sample: blood. The origin of the receptors is a woman in her thirties with Graves' hyperthyroidism.

V usage is TRBV11-2 and J usage is TRBJ2-2; 11 nucleotides align to TRBD2. CDR3 size: 14 residues. The germline CDR1 and CDR2 sequences are SGHAT and FQNNGV. The V and J ends lost 4 bases and 6 bases, in that order; junction bases with no gene match: 1. The CDR3 is CASSWTSGPGELFF. The CDR3 bases are TGTGCCAGCAGCTGGACTAGCGGGCCCGGGGAGCTGTTTTTT.

This rearrangement joins TRBV4-2 to TRBJ2-5; the match to TRBD1 covers 9 bases. The CDR3 sequence is 16 residues long. Trimming cost V 2 bases and J 3 bases; bases outside gene matches: 7. Germline V gene lookup returns CDR1 LGHNA and CDR2 YNFKEQ. In nucleotides, the CDR3 is TGTGCCAGCAGCCAACCTACTAGGGACAGGGAAGAGACCCAGTACTTC. It translates to CASSQPTRDREETQYF.

The chain has TRBV20-1 and TRBJ2-3; a possible D gene is TRBD2 (7 bases). The germline V gene has CDR1 DFQATT and CDR2 SNEGSKA (reference sequence). Trimming removed 0 bases at V and 0 bases at J, with 19 bases between. The CDR3 has 18 amino acids. DNA of the CDR3: TGCAGTGCTAGAGATGGGGGTCGCGGGGGCCCGAGCACAGATACGCAGTATTTT. This gives the protein CSARDGGRGGPSTDTQYF.

There are many counts of this clonotype. This chain links TRBV2 with TRBJ1-1; no clear D. CDR1 and CDR2 (germline): SNHLY, FYNNEI. V was clipped by 4 bases and J by 7 bases, with 7 bases between them. The CDR3 runs to 11 residues. The CDR3 here is CASSVQVEAFF. CDR3 nucleotide sequence: TGTGCCAGCAGTGTCCAGGTTGAAGCTTTCTTT.

This clonotype was recorded many times. The chain employs TRBV30 and TRBJ1-2, with 7 bases lining up with TRBD1. Trimming at V came to 3 bases and at J to 8 bases, leaving 9 bases not matched to a gene. Germline V gene lookup returns CDR1 GTSNPN and CDR2 SVGIG (reference sequence). The CDR3 has 13 amino acids. In nucleotides, the CDR3 is TGTGCCTGGAGCCGAGGGGGCAAAGCAGGCTACACCTTC. It is translated as CAWSRGGKAGYTF.

This clonotype appeared many times. The chain combines TRBV6-1 with TRBJ1-2; D gene unclear. Germline V gene lookup returns CDR1 MNHNS and CDR2 SASEGT. The CDR3 contains 13 residues. CDR3 DNA sequence: TGTGATTCGGTGGGAGGCGTTGACTATGGCTACACCTTC. Protein: CDSVGGVDYGYTF.

The sample holds many counts of this clonotype. V and J are TRBV28 and TRBJ2-1; 8 bases match TRBD2. The CDR3 runs to 15 residues. The trim removed 6 bases at V and 1 base at J, leaving 5 bases unmatched. The germline V gene has CDR1 MDHEN and CDR2 SYDVKM. Written as DNA, the CDR3 is TGTGCCAGCAGCCAAGGCGGGAGGTCCTACAATGAGCAGTTCTTC. It translates to CASSQGGRSYNEQFF.

This clonotype was counted ten times or more. This chain uses TRBV28 with TRBJ2-1; 13 bases agree with TRBD2. Per the germline V gene, CDR1 is MDHEN and CDR2 is SYDVKM. V dropped 1 base and J dropped 6; count of bases not matched to a gene: 9. CDR3 length equals 18 residues. The CDR3 nucleotides read TGTGCCAGCAGTTTATTTTGGGTGGGACTAGCGGGACCCAATGAGCAGTTCTTC. Amino acid sequence: CASSLFWVGLAGPNEQFF.

This clonotype was counted only a few times. This chain uses TRBV7-8 with TRBJ2-5, with 8 bases fitting TRBD2. Germline V gene sequence: CDR1 SGHVS, CDR2 FQNEAQ. This CDR3 has 17 residues. V dropped 1 base and J dropped 1; count of bases not matched to a gene: 8. CDR3: CASSLEPAGVTQETQYF. CDR3 nucleotide sequence: TGTGCCAGCAGCTTAGAGCCAGCGGGAGTCACCCAAGAGACCCAGTACTTC.

This clonotype was detected a few times. This chain joins TRBV5-6 and TRBJ1-4; D remains unclear. From germline, CDR1 is SGHDT and CDR2 YYEEEE. Trimming cost V 4 bases and J 9 bases, with 7 bases left between them. CDR3 length: 11 amino acids. CDR3 protein: CASSAGKKLFF. CDR3 nucleotides: TGTGCCAGCAGCGCCGGGAAAAAACTGTTTTTT.